The rows below give T cell receptor beta chains drawn from one sample of a study of T-cell reconstitution after alpha-beta-depleted transplantation in children. TCRdb re-derived calls from the PCR reads in MiXCR, one entry per CDR3 protein. The table has around 130,000 distinct CDR3 sequences, 9.5% to 10% seen once; the top ten hold about 24%. The sequencing here drew on PBMCs, mostly from graft donor cells, taken 180 days after TCRalphabeta/CD19-depleted stem cell transplant. These receptors were obtained from a girl under three years old who had a stem cell transplant for combined immunodeficiency, so the T cells may come from the graft donor. Each CDR3 is given with its conserved first and last residue. The order of the fields is CDR3 DNA, CDR3 protein, D gene, V gene, clone size, J gene. The D gene is left open where the match is weak. A clone size is listed for some rows: how often the clone was seen (once, few, many), or a class if it is expanded.

TGTGCCATCAGTTCGGACCGCAATGAGCAGTTCTTC	CAISSDRNEQFF	NA	TRBV10-3	many	TRBJ2-1
TGCGCCAGCAGCTTGGTACTAGCGGGAGAGGACATTCAGTACTTC	CASSLVLAGEDIQYF	TRBD2	TRBV5-1	few	TRBJ2-4
TGTGCCAGCAGCTTAGGGAGGGCGGGGGGCACAGATACGCAGTATTTT	CASSLGRAGGTDTQYF	TRBD2	TRBV7-2	NA	TRBJ2-3
TGTGCCAGCAGTTTATGGTCAGGGAGGGAGCCCCAGCATTTT	CASSLWSGREPQHF	NA	TRBV28	few	TRBJ1-5
TGTGCCAGCAGTTTAGGCGGGGGGGCCTGGCCCGGGGAGCTGTTTTTT	CASSLGGGAWPGELFF	TRBD2	TRBV28	many	TRBJ2-2
TGTGCCAGCAGTCACTACCCCTTGACTAGCGATAACACCGGGGAGCTGTTTTTT	CASSHYPLTSDNTGELFF	TRBD2	TRBV12-3/TRBV12-4	few	TRBJ2-2
TGTGCCATCAGTGAGTCAGGGGAGGAGAATCAGCCCCAGCATTTT	CAISESGEENQPQHF	NA	TRBV10-3	NA	TRBJ1-5
TGTGCCAGCAGCACCGGACAGCATCAGCCCCAGCATTTT	CASSTGQHQPQHF	NA	TRBV5-5	few	TRBJ1-5
TGTGCCAGCAGCCAAGGGACTAGCTCCTTAGATGAGCAGTTCTTC	CASSQGTSSLDEQFF	TRBD2	TRBV14	NA	TRBJ2-1
TGTGCCAGCAGCGTACAGGGTCTCTCCTACAATGAGCAGTTCTTC	CASSVQGLSYNEQFF	NA	TRBV9	few	TRBJ2-1
TGTGCCATCAGTGAGTGGCTAGCGGCTACTCAAGAGACCCAGTACTTC	CAISEWLAATQETQYF	TRBD2	TRBV10-3	NA	TRBJ2-5
TGCAGTGCTAGAGGGAGCGGGGGGCCAGAGACCCAGTACTTC	CSARGSGGPETQYF	TRBD2	TRBV20-1	NA	TRBJ2-5
TGCAGTGCTCCCACACGGGCAGGCAATCAGCCCCAGCATTTT	CSAPTRAGNQPQHF	NA	TRBV20-1	NA	TRBJ1-5
TGTGCCAGCAGTTTTAGACTAGCGGGACACAATGAGCAGTTCTTC	CASSFRLAGHNEQFF	TRBD2	TRBV12-3/TRBV12-4	few	TRBJ2-1
TGTGCCAGCAGCTTCGGACGGGCGAGGGGGAACACCGGGGAGCTGTTTTTT	CASSFGRARGNTGELFF	NA	TRBV3-1	few	TRBJ2-2
TGCGCCAGCAGCCAAGATCTAGCCGAAAAACTGTTTTTT	CASSQDLAEKLFF	NA	TRBV4-3	few	TRBJ1-4
TGTGCCAGCAGTTTGGTCCGGCGGAACGGGGAGCTGTTTTTT	CASSLVRRNGELFF	NA	TRBV12-3/TRBV12-4	few	TRBJ2-2
TGTGCCAGCTCACCCTCTCTAGCATCGGAGGAGCAGTTCTTC	CASSPSLASEEQFF	NA	TRBV18	few	TRBJ2-1
TGCGCCAGCAGCTTGGCCCTAGCGGGAGGCCCGATGGCAGATACGCAGTATTTT	CASSLALAGGPMADTQYF	TRBD2	TRBV5-1	NA	TRBJ2-3
TGCAGCGAGGTGGGGTCCCCTTGGAATCAGCCCCAGCATTTT	CSEVGSPWNQPQHF	NA	TRBV29-1	few	TRBJ1-5
TGCAGTGCTAGATTGACAGGGGTCTCCTACGAGCAGTACTTC	CSARLTGVSYEQYF	TRBD1	TRBV20-1	NA	TRBJ2-7
TGTGCCAGCAGCGTAACCCAGCATGATACGCAGTATTTT	CASSVTQHDTQYF	NA	TRBV9	NA	TRBJ2-3
TGCAGTGCTAGGAACCCTGGCGGTCAATTCTACAATGAGCAGTTCTTC	CSARNPGGQFYNEQFF	NA	TRBV20-1	NA	TRBJ2-1